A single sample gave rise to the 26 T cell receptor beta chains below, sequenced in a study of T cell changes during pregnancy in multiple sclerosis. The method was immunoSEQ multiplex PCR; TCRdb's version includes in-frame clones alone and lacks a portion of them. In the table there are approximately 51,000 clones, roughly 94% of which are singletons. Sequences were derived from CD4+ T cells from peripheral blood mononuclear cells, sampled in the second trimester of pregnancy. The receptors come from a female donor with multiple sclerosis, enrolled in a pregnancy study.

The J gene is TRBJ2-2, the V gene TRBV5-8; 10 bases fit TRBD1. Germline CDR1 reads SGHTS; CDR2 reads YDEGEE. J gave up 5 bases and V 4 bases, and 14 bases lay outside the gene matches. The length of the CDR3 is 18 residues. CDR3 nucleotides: TGTGCCAGCAGCCTAACCATGACAGGGGGCTTCTGGACCGGGGAGCTGTTTTTT. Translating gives CASSLTMTGGFWTGELFF.

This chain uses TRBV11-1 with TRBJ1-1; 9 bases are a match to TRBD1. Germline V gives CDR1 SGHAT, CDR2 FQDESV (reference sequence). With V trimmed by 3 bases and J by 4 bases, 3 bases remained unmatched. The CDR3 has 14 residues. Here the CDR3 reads CASSFETGGTEAFF. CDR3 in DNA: TGTGCCAGCAGCTTTGAGACAGGGGGCACTGAAGCTTTCTTT. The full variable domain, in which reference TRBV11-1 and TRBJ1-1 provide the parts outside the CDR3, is EAEVAQSPRYKITEKSQAVAFWCDPISGHATLYWYRQILGQGPELLVQFQDESVVDDSQLPKDRFSAERLKGVDSTLKIQPAELGDSAMYLCASSFETGGTEAFFGQGTRLTVV.

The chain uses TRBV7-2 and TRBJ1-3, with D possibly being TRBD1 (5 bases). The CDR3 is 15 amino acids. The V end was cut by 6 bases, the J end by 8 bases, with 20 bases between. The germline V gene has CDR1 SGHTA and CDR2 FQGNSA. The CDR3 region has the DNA TGTGCCAGCAGTTTGACAGCGGGCGTCACGGACACCATATATTTT. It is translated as CASSLTAGVTDTIYF.

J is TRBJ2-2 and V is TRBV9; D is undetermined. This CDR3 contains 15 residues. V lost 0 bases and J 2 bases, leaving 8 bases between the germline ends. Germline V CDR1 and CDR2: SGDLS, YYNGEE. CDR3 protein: CASSVVGSNTGELFF. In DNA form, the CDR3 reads TGTGCCAGCAGCGTAGTGGGCAGCAACACCGGGGAGCTGTTTTTT. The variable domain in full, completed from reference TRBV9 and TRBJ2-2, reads DSGVTQTPKHLITATGQRVTLRCSPRSGDLSVYWYQQSLDQGLQFLIQYYNGEERAKGNILERFSAQQFPDLHSELNLSSLELGDSALYFCASSVVGSNTGELFFGEGSRLTVL.

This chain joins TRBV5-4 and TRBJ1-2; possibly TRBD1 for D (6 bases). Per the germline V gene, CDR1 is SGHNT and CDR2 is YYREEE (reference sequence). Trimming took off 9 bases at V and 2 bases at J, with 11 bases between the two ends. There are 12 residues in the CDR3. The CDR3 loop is CATSDSNYGYTF. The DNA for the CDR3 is TGTGCCACCTCGGACAGCAACTATGGCTACACCTTC.

CDR3 protein: CASSTGTGGISPLHF. In nucleotides, the CDR3 is TGTGCCAGTAGTACCGGGACAGGGGGAATATCACCCCTCCACTTT. V usage is TRBV19 and J usage is TRBJ1-6; 11 nucleotides align to TRBD1. This CDR3 contains 15 residues. Germline V gene lookup returns CDR1 LNHDA and CDR2 SQIVND (reference sequence). After removal of 4 bases from V and 10 bases from J, the junction contained 6 bases not matched to a gene.

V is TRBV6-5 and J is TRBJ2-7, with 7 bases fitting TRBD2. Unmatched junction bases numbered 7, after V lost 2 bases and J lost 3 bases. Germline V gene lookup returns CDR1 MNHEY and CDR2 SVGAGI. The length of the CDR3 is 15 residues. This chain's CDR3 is CASSYQTSKGYEQYF. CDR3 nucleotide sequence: TGTGCCAGCAGTTACCAGACTAGCAAGGGCTACGAGCAGTACTTC.

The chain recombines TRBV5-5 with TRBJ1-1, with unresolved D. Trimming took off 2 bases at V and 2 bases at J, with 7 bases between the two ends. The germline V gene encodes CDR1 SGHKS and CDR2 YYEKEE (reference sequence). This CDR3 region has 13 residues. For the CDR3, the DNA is TGTGCCAGCAGCTTTACAGTAAACACTGAAGCTTTCTTT. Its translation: CASSFTVNTEAFF.

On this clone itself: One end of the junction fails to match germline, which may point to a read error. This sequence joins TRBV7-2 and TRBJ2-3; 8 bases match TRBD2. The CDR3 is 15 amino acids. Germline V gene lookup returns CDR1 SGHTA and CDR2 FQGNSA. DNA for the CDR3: TGTGCCAGCAGCATAGCGGGGCCCGTGCTCGATACGCAGTATTTT. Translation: CASSIAGPVLDTQYF.

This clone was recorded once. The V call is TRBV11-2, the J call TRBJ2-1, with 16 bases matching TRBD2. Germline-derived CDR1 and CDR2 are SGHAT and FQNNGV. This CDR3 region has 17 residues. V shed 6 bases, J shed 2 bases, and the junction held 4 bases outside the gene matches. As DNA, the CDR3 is TGTGCCAGCAGTACCGGGACTAGCGGGGGGGCCTACAATGAGCAGTTCTTC. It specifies CASSTGTSGGAYNEQFF.

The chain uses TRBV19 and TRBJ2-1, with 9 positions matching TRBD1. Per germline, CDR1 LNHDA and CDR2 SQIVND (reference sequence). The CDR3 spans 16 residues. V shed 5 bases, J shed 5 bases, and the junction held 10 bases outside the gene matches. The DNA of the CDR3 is TGTGCCAGTAGTTACGATACCGGGACAGGGAACAATGAGCAGTTCTTC. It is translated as CASSYDTGTGNNEQFF.

CDR3 in DNA: TGTGCCAGCAGCCAGCGGGGGAGCACAGATACGCAGTATTTT. Protein sequence: CASSQRGSTDTQYF. The chain links TRBV6-1 to TRBJ2-3; 8 bases agree with TRBD2. The CDR3 loop spans 14 amino acids. Germline lookup yields CDR1 MNHNS and CDR2 SASEGT. After removal of 6 bases from V and 0 bases from J, the junction contained 2 bases not matched to a gene.

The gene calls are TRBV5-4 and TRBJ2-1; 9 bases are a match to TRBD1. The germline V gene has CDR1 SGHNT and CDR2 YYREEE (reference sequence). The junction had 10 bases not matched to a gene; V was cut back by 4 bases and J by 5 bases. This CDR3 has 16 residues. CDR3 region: CASSRNWDRVDNEQFF. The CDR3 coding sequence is TGTGCCAGCAGCCGAAATTGGGACAGGGTCGACAATGAGCAGTTCTTC.

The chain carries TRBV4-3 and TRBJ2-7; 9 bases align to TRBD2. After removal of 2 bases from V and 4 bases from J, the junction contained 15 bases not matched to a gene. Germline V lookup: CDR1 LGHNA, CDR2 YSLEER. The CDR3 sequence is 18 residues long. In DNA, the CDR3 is TGCGCCAGCAGCCAAACCAGTGGGGCGGGGGGGCCTCGGTACGAGCAGTACTTC. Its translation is CASSQTSGAGGPRYEQYF.

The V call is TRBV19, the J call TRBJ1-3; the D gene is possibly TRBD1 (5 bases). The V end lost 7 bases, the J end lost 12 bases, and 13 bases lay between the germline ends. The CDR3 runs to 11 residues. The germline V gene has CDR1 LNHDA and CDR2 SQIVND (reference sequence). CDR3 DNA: TGTGCCAGTACTGAGGGACTGAGCATATATTTT. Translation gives CASTEGLSIYF.

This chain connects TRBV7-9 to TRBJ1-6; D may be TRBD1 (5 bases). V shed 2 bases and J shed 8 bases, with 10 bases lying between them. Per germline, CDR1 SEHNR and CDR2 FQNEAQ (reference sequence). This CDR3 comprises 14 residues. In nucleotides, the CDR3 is TGTGCCAGCAGCTTAACTCAGGGTGATTCACCCCTCCACTTT. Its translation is CASSLTQGDSPLHF.

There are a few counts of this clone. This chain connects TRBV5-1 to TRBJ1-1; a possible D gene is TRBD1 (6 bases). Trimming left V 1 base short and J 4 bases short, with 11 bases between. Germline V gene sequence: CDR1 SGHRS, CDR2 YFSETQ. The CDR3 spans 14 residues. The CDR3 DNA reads TGCGCCAGCAGCTTGATGACAGGAGGCACTGAAGCTTTCTTT. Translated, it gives CASSLMTGGTEAFF.

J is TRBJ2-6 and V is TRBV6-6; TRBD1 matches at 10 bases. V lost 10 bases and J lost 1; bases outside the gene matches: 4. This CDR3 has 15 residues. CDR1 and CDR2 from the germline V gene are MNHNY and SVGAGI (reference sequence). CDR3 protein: CAIGQGGSGANVLTF. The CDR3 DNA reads TGTGCCATCGGACAGGGGGGATCTGGGGCCAACGTCCTGACTTTC.

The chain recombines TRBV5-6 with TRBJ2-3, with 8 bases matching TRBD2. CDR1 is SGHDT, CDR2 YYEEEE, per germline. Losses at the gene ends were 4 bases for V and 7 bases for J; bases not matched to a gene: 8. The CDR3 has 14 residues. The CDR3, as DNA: TGTGCCAGCAGCAACTCCGGGGGGGTTCATACGCAGTATTTT. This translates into CASSNSGGVHTQYF.

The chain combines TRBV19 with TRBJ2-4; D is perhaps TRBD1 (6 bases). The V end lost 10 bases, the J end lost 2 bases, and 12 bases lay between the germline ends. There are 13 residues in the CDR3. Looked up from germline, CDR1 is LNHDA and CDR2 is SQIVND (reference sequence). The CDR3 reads CATTQGTKNIQYF. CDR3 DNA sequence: TGTGCCACAACACAGGGAACCAAAAACATTCAGTACTTC.

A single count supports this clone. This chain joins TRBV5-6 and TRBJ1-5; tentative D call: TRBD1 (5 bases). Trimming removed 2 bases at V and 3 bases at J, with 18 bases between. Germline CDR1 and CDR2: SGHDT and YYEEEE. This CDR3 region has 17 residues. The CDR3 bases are TGTGCCAGCAGCTTTCAGGGCCGGGCCAGACACAATCAGCCCCAGCATTTT. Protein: CASSFQGRARHNQPQHF.

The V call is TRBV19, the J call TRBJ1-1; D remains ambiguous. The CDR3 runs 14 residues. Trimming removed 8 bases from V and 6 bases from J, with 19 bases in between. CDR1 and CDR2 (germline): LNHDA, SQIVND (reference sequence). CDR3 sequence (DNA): TGTGCCAGTCTGTCTGAGCGAGGTGGCGCTGAAGCTTTCTTT. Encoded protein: CASLSERGGAEAFF.

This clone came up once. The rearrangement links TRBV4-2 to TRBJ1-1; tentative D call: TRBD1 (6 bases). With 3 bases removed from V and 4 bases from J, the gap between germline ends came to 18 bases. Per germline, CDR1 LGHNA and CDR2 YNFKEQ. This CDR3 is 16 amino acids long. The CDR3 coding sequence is TGTGCCAGCAGCCAGGCTGGGGGCGGAGGTGGCACTGAAGCTTTCTTT. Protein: CASSQAGGGGGTEAFF.

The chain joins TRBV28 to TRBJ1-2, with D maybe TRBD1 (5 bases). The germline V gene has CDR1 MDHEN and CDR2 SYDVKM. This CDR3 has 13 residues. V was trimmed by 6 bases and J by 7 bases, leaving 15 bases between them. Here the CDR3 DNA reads TGTGCCAGCAGGGTGACAGACCGGATTGGCTACACCTTC. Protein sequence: CASRVTDRIGYTF.

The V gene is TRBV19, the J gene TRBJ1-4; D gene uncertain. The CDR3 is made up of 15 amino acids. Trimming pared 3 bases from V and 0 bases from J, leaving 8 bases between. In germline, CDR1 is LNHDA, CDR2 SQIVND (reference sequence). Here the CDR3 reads CASSILAPTNEKLFF. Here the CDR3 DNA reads TGTGCCAGTAGTATCTTGGCCCCAACTAATGAAAAACTGTTTTTT.

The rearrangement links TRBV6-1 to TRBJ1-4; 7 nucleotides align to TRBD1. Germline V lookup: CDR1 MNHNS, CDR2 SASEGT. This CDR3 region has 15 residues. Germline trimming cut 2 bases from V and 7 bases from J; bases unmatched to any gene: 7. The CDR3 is CASSELQGIVEKLFF. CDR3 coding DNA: TGTGCCAGCAGTGAACTACAGGGGATAGTTGAAAAACTGTTTTTT.